This entry lists 24 T cell receptor beta chains sequenced from one sample in a study of CD8+CD57+ T cells in acquired aplastic anemia. TCR beta VDJ combinations and CDR3 sequences were profiled from genomic DNA. TCRdb independently ran MiXCR on the reads; one entry per CDR3 protein. This repertoire shows some 190,000 distinct CDR3 sequences, roughly half found once; its top ten account for about 15%. The sequenced sample was sorted CD4+, CD8+, or CD8+CD57+ T cells (not recorded which) from PBMCs. Every receptor here comes from a human donor in good health, serving as a control.

This chain links TRBV2 with TRBJ1-2; 8 bases are a match to TRBD1. CDR1 and CDR2 (germline): SNHLY, FYNNEI. CDR3 length: 12 residues. J was trimmed by 14 bases and V by 5 bases; bases with no gene match: 10. Here the CDR3 reads CASSLGTGSWTF. The CDR3 bases are TGTGCCAGCAGTCTAGGGACAGGCAGTTGGACCTTC.

The chain employs TRBV25-1 and TRBJ2-5; TRBD2 matches 13 bases. The CDR3 consists of 14 residues. V lost 6 bases, J lost 5 bases, and 3 bases stayed unmatched. CDR1 and CDR2 (germline): MGHDK, SYGVNS. The chain's CDR3 is CASRTSGGPETQYF. For the CDR3, the DNA is TGTGCCAGCAGGACTAGCGGGGGGCCGGAGACCCAGTACTTC.

This clonotype showed up just once. The gene calls are TRBV2 and TRBJ1-2, with D tentatively TRBD1 (5 bases). Germline loops: CDR1 SNHLY, CDR2 FYNNEI. The CDR3 has 12 residues. Trimming removed 8 bases from V and 3 bases from J, with 10 bases in between. The CDR3 DNA reads as TGTGCCAGCGGCAGGGCAGACTATGGCTACACCTTC. As protein: CASGRADYGYTF. The full variable domain, in which reference TRBV2 and TRBJ1-2 provide the parts outside the CDR3, is EPEVTQTPSHQVTQMGQEVILRCVPISNHLYFYWYRQILGQKVEFLVSFYNNEISEKSEIFDDQFSVERPDGSNFTLKIRSTKLEDSAMYFCASGRADYGYTFGSGTRLTVV.

This clonotype has a count of ten or more. The genes are TRBV5-1 and TRBJ2-2; 9 bases agree with TRBD1. V trimming: 1 base; J trimming: 0 bases; junction bases outside the gene matches: 7. The CDR3 is 18 amino acids. CDR1 and CDR2 from the germline V gene are SGHRS and YFSETQ. The CDR3 protein is CASSLNPRQGANTGELFF. The CDR3 DNA reads TGCGCCAGCAGCTTGAATCCCCGACAGGGGGCGAACACCGGGGAGCTGTTTTTT.

This chain links TRBV6-4 with TRBJ1-6; 7 bases align to TRBD1. Germline CDR1 and CDR2: MRHNA and SNTAGT. The CDR3 is 14 residues long. J gave up 4 bases and V 10 bases, and 7 bases lay outside the gene matches. The CDR3 reads CATRGGQYNSPLHF. The CDR3 nucleotides are TGTGCCACAAGGGGGGGACAGTATAATTCACCCCTCCACTTT.

The V and J genes are TRBV20-1 and TRBJ2-7; either TRBD1 or TRBD2 may fit D (6 bases each). Trimming took off 3 bases at V and 9 bases at J, with 18 bases between the two ends. The CDR3 length is 13 residues. Germline CDR1 is DFQATT and CDR2 is SNEGSKA (reference sequence). CDR3 sequence reads: CSARGGKGHGQYF. The CDR3 DNA sequence: TGCAGTGCTAGGGGGGGCAAAGGTCACGGGCAGTACTTC.

This clonotype came up many times. V and J are TRBV6-5 and TRBJ1-4, with 7 nucleotides matching TRBD1. The CDR3 extends over 15 amino acids. The V and J ends lost 2 bases and 2 bases, in that order; junction bases with no gene match: 2. Germline loops: CDR1 MNHEY, CDR2 SVGAGI. The DNA of the CDR3 is TGTGCCAGCAGTTACGCAGGGGGTACTAATGAAAAACTGTTTTTT. Translating it yields CASSYAGGTNEKLFF.

By share of the sample, this clonotype is medium-sized. The chain is built from TRBV24-1 and TRBJ1-2; D unresolved. This CDR3 region has 14 residues. The V end lost 0 bases, the J end lost 1 base, and 5 bases lay between the germline ends. Looked up from germline, CDR1 is KGHDR and CDR2 is SFDVKD. DNA of the CDR3: TGTGCCACCAGTGATTTGGAGCTTAACTATGGCTACACCTTC. Translating it yields CATSDLELNYGYTF.

The CDR3 spells CASSPGTGLYF. CDR3 bases: TGTGCCAGCAGCCCTGGGACAGGCTTATACTTC. The chain recombines TRBV7-2 with TRBJ2-4, with 8 bases aligning to TRBD1. This CDR3 comprises 11 residues. Germline V CDR1 and CDR2: SGHTA, FQGNSA. With V trimmed by 5 bases and J by 16 bases, 7 bases remained unmatched.

J is TRBJ2-3 and V is TRBV7-2; TRBD2 agrees at 7 bases. Germline-derived CDR1 and CDR2 are SGHTA and FQGNSA. The CDR3 contains 14 residues. V lost 6 bases, J lost 1 base, and 4 bases stayed unmatched. CDR3 in amino acids: CASSRDYRTDTQYF. The CDR3, as DNA: TGTGCCAGCAGTCGGGACTACCGCACAGATACGCAGTATTTT. Based on the CDR3 plus reference TRBV7-2 and TRBJ2-3, the full variable domain is GAGVSQSPSNKVTEKGKDVELRCDPISGHTALYWYRQSLGQGLEFLIYFQGNSAPDKSGLPSDRFSAERTGGSVSTLTIQRTQQEDSAVYLCASSRDYRTDTQYFGPGTRLTVL.

J is TRBJ2-6 and V is TRBV10-3, with 9 bases lining up with TRBD1. With V trimmed by 6 bases and J by 0 bases, 9 bases remained unmatched. The CDR3 sequence is 18 residues long. In germline, CDR1 is ENHRY, CDR2 SYGVKD. CDR3 bases: TGTGCCATCAGAGCCGGACAGGGGTGGGGCTCTGGGGCCAACGTCCTGACTTTC. Protein product: CAIRAGQGWGSGANVLTF.

Note on this clonotype: A much larger clone is a single base away; this may be a read error. The gene calls are TRBV6-2 or TRBV6-3 and TRBJ1-1; the D is unclear. Trimming left V 6 bases short and J 3 bases short, with 8 bases between. Germline lookup yields CDR1 MNHEY and CDR2 SVGEGT. The CDR3 is made up of 12 amino acids. The CDR3 bases are TGTGCCAGCAGGGGAATGTACACTGAAGCTTTCTTT. The encoded protein is CASRGMYTEAFF.

A few counts support this clonotype. The chain recombines TRBV7-9 with TRBJ2-7; D is uncertain. The CDR3 runs 12 residues. Germline V gives CDR1 SEHNR, CDR2 FQNEAQ (reference sequence). The V end lost 1 base, the J end lost 7 bases, and 8 bases lay between the germline ends. CDR3 in amino acids: CASSLDGGEQYV. The CDR3 nucleotides are TGTGCCAGCAGCTTAGATGGTGGGGAGCAGTACGTC.

With respect to this clonotype: This may be a read error: a much more frequent sequence differs by one nucleotide. This sequence joins TRBV6-1 and TRBJ2-5, with D hard to call. CDR3 length equals 13 residues. Germline lookup yields CDR1 MNHNS and CDR2 SASEGT. The CDR3 DNA reads as TGTGCCAGCAGTGACGGCAGGAGAGAGACCCGGTACTTC. Translating it yields CASSDGRRETRYF.

This clonotype occurred once. The J gene is TRBJ2-1, the V gene TRBV9; 8 bases match TRBD2. The germline V gene encodes CDR1 SGDLS and CDR2 YYNGEE. The CDR3 loop spans 14 amino acids. The junction had 4 bases not matched to a gene; V was cut back by 6 bases and J by 2 bases. The CDR3 loop is CASTAGGAYNEQFF. DNA of the CDR3: TGTGCCAGCACCGCGGGGGGTGCCTACAATGAGCAGTTCTTC.

The chain uses TRBV24-1 and TRBJ1-3; 7 bases are a match to TRBD1. The J segment lost 4 bases and the V segment lost 3 bases, leaving 8 bases of the junction unmatched. This CDR3 has 16 amino acids. Germline lookup yields CDR1 KGHDR and CDR2 SFDVKD. CDR3 loop: CATSDNPDRLGNTIYF. The CDR3 nucleotides are TGTGCCACCAGTGATAACCCGGACAGGCTCGGAAACACCATATATTTT.

This clonotype was found many times. The V call is TRBV19, the J call TRBJ1-5; D call uncertain. Trimming shortened V by 4 bases and J by 7 bases, and 14 bases separated the two germline ends. CDR1 is LNHDA, CDR2 SQIVND, per germline (reference sequence). The CDR3 sequence is 14 residues long. The CDR3 DNA reads as TGTGCCAGTAGTAGGATGGGGAAGGGCCAGCCCCAGCATTTT. Its translation: CASSRMGKGQPQHF.

At least ten counts were recorded for this clonotype. The genes are TRBV18 and TRBJ2-5; TRBD1 might be the D (6 bases). This CDR3 is built from 17 residues. With 0 bases removed from V and 1 base from J, the gap between germline ends came to 15 bases. Germline CDR1 KGHSH, CDR2 LQKENI. The CDR3: CASSPPRLGTLQETQYF. The CDR3 region has the DNA TGTGCCAGCTCACCACCTCGTCTCGGGACACTCCAAGAGACCCAGTACTTC. Full variable domain (outside the CDR3, taken from reference TRBV18 and TRBJ2-5): NAGVMQNPRHLVRRRGQEARLRCSPMKGHSHVYWYRQLPEEGLKFMVYLQKENIIDESGMPKERFSAEFPKEGPSILRIQQVVRGDSAAYFCASSPPRLGTLQETQYFGPGTRLLVL.

V usage is TRBV9 and J usage is TRBJ2-2, with D maybe TRBD1 (5 bases). Deletions cut 3 bases from V and 7 bases from J, with 16 bases between. The CDR3 is 15 residues long. Germline V gives CDR1 SGDLS, CDR2 YYNGEE. CDR3 bases: TGTGCCAGCAGCGGGGAAGGCCGCAGGGACGGGGAGCTGTTTTTT. It encodes CASSGEGRRDGELFF.

Notes on this clonotype: A much bigger clone sits one base away, suggesting this may be a read error. The chain is built from TRBV6-5 and TRBJ2-3; no clear D gene. Germline V gene data show CDR1 as MNHEY and CDR2 as SVGAGI. The CDR3 contains 14 residues. V lost 10 bases to trimming and J lost 0 bases, with 14 bases between them. CDR3 coding DNA: TGTGCCAACACCTATATTACGAGCACAGATACGCAGTATTTT. The encoded protein is CANTYITSTDTQYF.

Ten or more counts support this clonotype. This sequence joins TRBV6-6 and TRBJ2-1, with 7 positions matching TRBD1. CDR3 size: 15 residues. In germline, CDR1 is MNHNY, CDR2 SVGAGI (reference sequence). With V trimmed by 7 bases and J by 0 bases, 6 bases remained unmatched. This CDR3 is CASKQGLSSYNEQFF. In DNA form, the CDR3 reads TGTGCCAGCAAACAGGGGCTGAGCTCCTACAATGAGCAGTTCTTC.

The chain employs TRBV7-6 and TRBJ1-2; D might be TRBD1 (5 bases). This CDR3 comprises 13 residues. Between the trimmed V and J ends, which lost 6 bases and 8 bases, there was a span of 16 bases. Looked up from germline, CDR1 is SGHVS and CDR2 is FNYEAQ. CDR3 region: CASRTFGTIGYTF. As DNA, the CDR3 is TGTGCCAGCAGGACTTTTGGGACGATAGGCTACACCTTC.

This clonotype was observed many times. This sequence joins TRBV7-9 and TRBJ1-2, with no clear D. In germline, CDR1 is SEHNR, CDR2 FQNEAQ (reference sequence). The CDR3 spans 14 residues. The V end lost 4 bases, the J end lost 4 bases, and 13 bases lay between the germline ends. Here the CDR3 reads CASSSTPGSYGYTF. CDR3 bases: TGTGCCAGCAGCTCTACACCGGGGTCCTATGGCTACACCTTC.

CDR3 in DNA: TGCAGTGCTAGAGATCACGGGGGGGCTGTGTTCTTC. This encodes CSARDHGGAVFF. The chain recombines TRBV20-1 with TRBJ2-1, with 8 bases fitting TRBD2. CDR1 is DFQATT and CDR2 is SNEGSKA in the germline V gene (reference sequence). V shed 0 bases, J shed 15 bases, and the junction held 7 bases outside the gene matches. The CDR3 length is 12 residues.